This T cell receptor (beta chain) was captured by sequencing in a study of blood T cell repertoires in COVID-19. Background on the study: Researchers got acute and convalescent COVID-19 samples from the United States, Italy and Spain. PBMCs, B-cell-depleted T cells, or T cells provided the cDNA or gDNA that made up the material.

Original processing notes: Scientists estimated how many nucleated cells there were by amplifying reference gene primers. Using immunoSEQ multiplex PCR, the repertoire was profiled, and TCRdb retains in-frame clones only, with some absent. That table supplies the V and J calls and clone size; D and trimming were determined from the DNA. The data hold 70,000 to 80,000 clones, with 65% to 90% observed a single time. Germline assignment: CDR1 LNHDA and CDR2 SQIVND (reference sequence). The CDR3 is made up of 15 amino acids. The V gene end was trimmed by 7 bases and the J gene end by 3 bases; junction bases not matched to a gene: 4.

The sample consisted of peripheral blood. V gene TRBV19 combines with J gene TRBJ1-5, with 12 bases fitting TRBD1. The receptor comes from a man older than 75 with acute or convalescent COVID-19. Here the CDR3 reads CASTRDRGPNQPQHF. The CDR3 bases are TGTGCCAGTACCAGGGACAGGGGGCCCAATCAGCCCCAGCATTTT.